This T cell receptor (beta chain) was captured in a study of metastatic and nonmetastatic thyroid tumors. This clone was counted at least ten times. TCRdb reanalyzed the PCR reads via MiXCR. The repertoire holds about 16,000 clones, roughly 13% seen once, with about 30% in the top ten. Nobody among the patients had been given any treatment before thyroid surgery. This CDR3 is built from 12 residues. Germline V gives CDR1 MNHEY, CDR2 SMNVEV (reference sequence). The germline V and J ends were trimmed by 2 bases and 11 bases, with 12 bases remaining between them. This receptor was taken from a female donor with papillary thyroid cancer or a benign thyroid nodule (not recorded which). Some clones in this sample may be carry-over from other donors' samples. Material: blood. This chain uses TRBV27 with TRBJ1-1; D not resolved. In DNA, the CDR3 is TGTGCCAGCAGTTTAAACCTTCGGGAGGCTTTCTTT. Its translation is CASSLNLREAFF.